The 11 T cell receptor beta chains listed next were all sequenced from one sample in a study of blood T cell repertoires in COVID-19. Only in-frame clones appear in the TCRdb table, and some are missing; sequencing was by immunoSEQ multiplex PCR. The sample includes around 140,000 clones, roughly 90% seen only once; the top ten take about 2%. The sequenced material came from peripheral blood. These receptors originate from a man in his 70s with active COVID-19.

The chain employs TRBV7-9 and TRBJ2-7; TRBD2 might be the D (7 bases). V lost 1 base, J lost 7 bases, and 14 bases lay in between. Germline V gene data show CDR1 as SEHNR and CDR2 as FQNEAQ (reference sequence). The CDR3 contains 14 residues. CDR3 region: CASSLDGGLREQYF. CDR3 DNA sequence: TGTGCCAGCAGCTTAGACGGGGGGCTAAGGGAGCAGTACTTC.

The chain couples TRBV6-2 or TRBV6-3 to TRBJ2-7; 9 bases agree with TRBD1. V dropped 3 bases and J dropped 0; count of bases not matched to a gene: 3. CDR1 and CDR2 from the germline V gene are MNHEY and SVGEGT. The CDR3 has 15 amino acids. The CDR3 sequence is CASSYDRGTSYEQYF. The DNA for the CDR3 is TGTGCCAGCAGTTATGACAGGGGGACCTCCTACGAGCAGTACTTC.

The chain has TRBV7-2 and TRBJ1-5, with D possibly being TRBD1 (6 bases). The V and J ends lost 2 bases and 3 bases respectively, with 14 bases between them. The CDR3 is made up of 16 amino acids. CDR1 SGHTA and CDR2 FQGNSA come from the germline V gene. CDR3 DNA: TGTGCCAGCAGCTTAAGTCCAGGGGTGTCCAATCAGCCCCAGCATTTT. Encoded protein: CASSLSPGVSNQPQHF.

This clone came up a few times. Other DNA sequences in the sample encode the same CDR3. The J gene is TRBJ2-2, the V gene TRBV5-1; D unclear. Germline CDR1 and CDR2: SGHRS and YFSETQ. Trimming took off 0 bases at V and 0 bases at J, with 6 bases between the two ends. The CDR3 is 15 residues long. Here the CDR3 DNA reads TGCGCCAGCAGCTTGGGGCAGACGAACACCGGGGAGCTGTTTTTT. Protein: CASSLGQTNTGELFF.

The gene calls are TRBV18 and TRBJ2-6, with 7 bases that match TRBD1. CDR1 is KGHSH, CDR2 LQKENI, per germline. The CDR3 contains 19 residues. After removal of 3 bases from V and 0 bases from J, the junction contained 11 bases not matched to a gene. CDR3 sequence reads: CASSPERQGGLSGANVLTF. CDR3 in DNA: TGTGCCAGCTCACCTGAGAGACAGGGTGGACTCTCTGGGGCCAACGTCCTGACTTTC.

The rearrangement links TRBV2 to TRBJ1-4; D is ambiguous. The V gene's germline CDR1 is SNHLY and CDR2 FYNNEI. This CDR3 comprises 13 residues. The V end lost 2 bases, the J end lost 8 bases, and 9 bases lay between the germline ends. DNA for the CDR3: TGTGCCAGCAGTGAACGGGGTAGAGAAAAACTGTTTTTT. Protein product: CASSERGREKLFF.

The rearrangement links TRBV2 to TRBJ1-1, with 9 bases lining up with TRBD1. The CDR3 is 12 residues long. The V gene's germline CDR1 is SNHLY and CDR2 FYNNEI. V shed 7 bases and J 7 bases; nucleotides not matched to a gene: 4. CDR3 nucleotide sequence: TGTGCCAGCATGGGACAGGGCGATGAAGCTTTCTTT. As protein: CASMGQGDEAFF.

This clone was detected once. The rearrangement links TRBV28 to TRBJ2-3; D gene ambiguous. The V end was cut by 9 bases, the J end by 2 bases, with 21 bases between. The CDR3 extends over 16 amino acids. Germline CDR1 MDHEN, CDR2 SYDVKM. CDR3 region: CASSTLFLPYTDTQYF. The CDR3 nucleotides are TGTGCCAGTTCCACCCTCTTCCTCCCCTACACAGATACGCAGTATTTT.

This clone turned up a few times. J is TRBJ2-7 and V is TRBV2; D is perhaps TRBD2 (6 bases). The CDR3 runs 12 residues. V was pared by 6 bases and J by 5 bases, with 11 bases between. Per the germline V gene, CDR1 is SNHLY and CDR2 is FYNNEI. The CDR3 spells CASRAGRNEQYF. The CDR3 region has the DNA TGTGCCAGCAGGGCGGGAAGGAACGAGCAGTACTTC.

This clone occurred once. V usage is TRBV7-9 and J usage is TRBJ2-7; TRBD2 agrees at 8 bases. V trimming: 5 bases; J trimming: 2 bases; junction bases outside the gene matches: 11. The CDR3 sequence is 16 residues long. Germline CDR1 reads SEHNR; CDR2 reads FQNEAQ (reference sequence). The DNA for the CDR3 is TGTGCCAGCAGCCCGTTTCGGACTAGCTCCACCTACGAGCAGTACTTC. This encodes CASSPFRTSSTYEQYF.

The chain recombines TRBV10-3 with TRBJ2-1, with D tentatively TRBD1 (6 bases). The CDR3 loop spans 12 amino acids. Germline V lookup: CDR1 ENHRY, CDR2 SYGVKD. The germline V and J ends were trimmed by 3 bases and 6 bases, with 6 bases remaining between them. In DNA, the CDR3 is TGTGCCATCAGTGAAGGGGGCAATGAGCAGTTCTTC. It translates to CAISEGGNEQFF.